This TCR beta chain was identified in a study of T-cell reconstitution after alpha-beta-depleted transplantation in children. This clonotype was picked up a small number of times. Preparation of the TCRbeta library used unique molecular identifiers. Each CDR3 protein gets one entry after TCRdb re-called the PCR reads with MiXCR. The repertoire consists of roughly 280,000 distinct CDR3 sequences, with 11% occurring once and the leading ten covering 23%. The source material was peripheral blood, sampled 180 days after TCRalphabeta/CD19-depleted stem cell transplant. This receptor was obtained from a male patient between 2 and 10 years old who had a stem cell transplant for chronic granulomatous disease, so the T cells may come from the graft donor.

CDR3 DNA sequence: TGTGCCAGCAGTTTATCAGGGCGCGATTATGAAGCTTTCTTT. It codes for CASSLSGRDYEAFF. The V and J genes are TRBV28 and TRBJ1-1; weak D call: TRBD1 (5 bases). This CDR3 has 14 amino acids. Germline assignment: CDR1 MDHEN and CDR2 SYDVKM. Trimming stripped 1 base from V and 7 bases from J, with 13 bases between.